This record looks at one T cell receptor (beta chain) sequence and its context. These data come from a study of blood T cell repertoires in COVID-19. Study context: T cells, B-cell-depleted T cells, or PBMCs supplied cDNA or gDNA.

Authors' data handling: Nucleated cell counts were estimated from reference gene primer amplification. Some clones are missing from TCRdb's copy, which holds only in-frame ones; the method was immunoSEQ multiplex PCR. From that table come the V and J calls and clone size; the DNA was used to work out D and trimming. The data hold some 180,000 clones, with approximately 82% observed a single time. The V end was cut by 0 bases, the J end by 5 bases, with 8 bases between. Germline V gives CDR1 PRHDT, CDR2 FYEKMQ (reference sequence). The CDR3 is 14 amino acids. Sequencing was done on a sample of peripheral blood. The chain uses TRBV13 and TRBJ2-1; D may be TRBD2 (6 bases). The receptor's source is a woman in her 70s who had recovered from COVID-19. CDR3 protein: CASSLGGGDNEQFF. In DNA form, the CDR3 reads TGTGCCAGCAGCTTAGGCGGAGGGGACAATGAGCAGTTCTTC.